This T cell receptor (beta chain) is from a study of response to subunit inactivated influenza vaccine. TCRdb reprocessed the RT-PCR reads with MiXCR, giving one entry per CDR3 protein. The data contain 450,000 to 550,000 distinct CDR3 sequences, around 25% of them singletons. The CDR3 is 12 amino acids. The germline gives CDR1 SGHTA, CDR2 FQGNSA. V was shortened by 5 bases and J by 2 bases, with 7 bases between the two germline ends. The source of this sequence is a man over 45 who received an inactivated influenza vaccine. The source material was CD4+ T cells sorted from PBMCs, sampled around 5 days after vaccination. This chain connects TRBV7-2 to TRBJ2-7; D is unresolved. CDR3 bases: TGTGCCAGCAGCCCATCTCCCTACGAGCAGTACTTC. Amino acids: CASSPSPYEQYF.